This entry is about one T cell receptor (beta chain). Its antigen remains unknown. The CDR3 extends over 18 amino acids. CDR1 is SGHRS and CDR2 is YFSETQ in the germline V gene. Trimming removed 0 bases from V and 7 bases from J; junction bases left unmatched: 13. The sample is drawn from a study of vaccination effects on CD4 cells after COVID-19. Background on the study: The cohort was immunized with two doses of either the BNT162b2 or mRNA-1273 vaccine.

Sequencing in the ViraFEST assay came after antigen-specific CD4+ T cells had been expanded with viral peptide pools, which were used to stimulate PBMC. A 10-day culture period preceded the isolation of CD4+ T cells. Vaccine recipients, nucleocapsid antibody negative, had no prior SARS-CoV-2 infection. Cultures received IL-2 medium that replaced half the medium on days 3 and 7. Sequencing was performed with immunoSEQ multiplex PCR; in TCRdb, only in-frame clones are kept and a portion is missing. The sample includes about 24,000 clones, 76% of them seen just once. General study findings and limits: Marked clonal contraction of both clone types appeared late after vaccination. Researchers reported few convalescent patients and no early post-infection timepoints in the study.

The clonotype was recovered from a human donor who received a COVID-19 vaccine. The chain links TRBV5-1 to TRBJ2-1; TRBD2 matches at 10 bases. Sequences were derived from CD4+ T cells from PBMCs cultured with HCoV-NL63 spike peptides, sampled before COVID-19 vaccination. The CDR3 region is CASSLDPGLAGALNEQFF. In DNA form, the CDR3 reads TGCGCCAGCAGCTTGGACCCGGGGCTAGCGGGGGCCTTAAATGAGCAGTTCTTC.